Sequencing of this T cell receptor (beta chain) was carried out in a study of blood T cell repertoires in COVID-19. Study overall: Collection of acute and convalescent COVID-19 samples took place in the United States, Italy and Spain.

V was clipped by 0 bases and J by 14 bases, with 21 bases between them. The CDR3 loop spans 16 amino acids. Germline CDR1 SGDLS, CDR2 YYNGEE. Profiling relied on immunoSEQ multiplex PCR, and the TCRdb table lists in-frame clones only, not all of them. This sample carries 120,000 or so clones, approximately 80% of them seen once, and the ten largest clones take roughly 2.6%. The origin of this receptor is a man aged 50-59 years with acute or convalescent COVID-19. Input material: peripheral blood. The rearrangement links TRBV9 to TRBJ1-6; D gene unclear. CDR3 sequence (DNA): TGTGCCAGCAGCGTAGGCTCCCCCCTGGCGGCTGTCACCCTCCACTTT. Translation gives CASSVGSPLAAVTLHF.